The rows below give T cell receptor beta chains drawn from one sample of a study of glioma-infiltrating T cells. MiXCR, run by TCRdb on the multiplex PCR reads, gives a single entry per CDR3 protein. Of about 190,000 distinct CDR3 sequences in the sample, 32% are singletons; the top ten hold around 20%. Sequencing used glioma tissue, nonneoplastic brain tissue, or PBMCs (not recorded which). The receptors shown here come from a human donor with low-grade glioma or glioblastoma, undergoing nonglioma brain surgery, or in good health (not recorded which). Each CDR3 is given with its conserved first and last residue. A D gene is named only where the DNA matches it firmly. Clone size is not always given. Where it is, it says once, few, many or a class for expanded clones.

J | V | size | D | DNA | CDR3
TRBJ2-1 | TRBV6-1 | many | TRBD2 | TGTGCCAGCAGTTTTTCTCCTAGCGGAACCTACAATGAGCAGTTCTTC | CASSFSPSGTYNEQFF
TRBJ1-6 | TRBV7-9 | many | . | TGTGCCAGCAGCTTAGCGAGGCTGAGTAATTCACCCCTCCACTTT | CASSLARLSNSPLHF
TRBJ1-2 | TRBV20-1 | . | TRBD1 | TGCAGTGCTCGGACAGGGGCCGTTCACTATGGCTACACCTTC | CSARTGAVHYGYTF
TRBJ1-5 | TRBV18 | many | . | TGTGCCAGCTCCCAGTGGGGGGACGGTCAGCCCCAGCATTTT | CASSQWGDGQPQHF
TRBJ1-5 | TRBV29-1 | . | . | TGCAACGTTGCAGACCGATTTGATCAGCCCCAGCATTTT | CNVADRFDQPQHF
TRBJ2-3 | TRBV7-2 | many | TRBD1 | TGTGCCAGCAGCTCCCGGGACAGGGTCGAAGATACGCAGTATTTT | CASSSRDRVEDTQYF
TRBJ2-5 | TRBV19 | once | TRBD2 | TGTTCCAGTAGTAACCCGGGAGGGGAAGAGACCCAGTACTTC | CSSSNPGGEETQYF
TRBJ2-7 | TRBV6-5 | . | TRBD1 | TGTGCCAGCATTTCCATACACTCGGGACAGGGATTAAGGGTGAGCTCCTACGAGCAGTACTTC | CASISIHSGQGLRVSSYEQYF
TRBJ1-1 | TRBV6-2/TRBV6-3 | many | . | TGTGCCAGCAGTTACGGGCAGGAGGGGAGATCTGAAGCTTTCTTT | CASSYGQEGRSEAFF
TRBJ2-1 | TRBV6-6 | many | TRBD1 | TGTGCCAGCAGTTACACACCGACAGGGGTGAGCCACAATGAGCAGTTCTTC | CASSYTPTGVSHNEQFF
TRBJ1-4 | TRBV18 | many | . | TGTGCCAGCTCACTCTTCGCCGGGACGGAGAATGAAAAACTGTTTTTT | CASSLFAGTENEKLFF
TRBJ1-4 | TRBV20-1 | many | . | TGCAGTGCTAGATCAGGGAACGAAAAACTGTTTTTT | CSARSGNEKLFF
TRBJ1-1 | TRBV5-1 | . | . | TGCGCCAGCAGCTTGGCCCGGATTGGCACTGAAGCTTTCTTT | CASSLARIGTEAFF
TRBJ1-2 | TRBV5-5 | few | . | TGTGCCAGCAGCTCCACCGGGACACTCTATGGCTACACCTTC | CASSSTGTLYGYTF
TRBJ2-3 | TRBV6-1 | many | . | TGTGCCAGCAGTTCAACTAGGGAAACAGATACGCAGTATTTT | CASSSTRETDTQYF
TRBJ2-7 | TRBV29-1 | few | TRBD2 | TGCAGCGTTTCTCTTCTAGCGGGAGCTTACGAGCAGTACTTC | CSVSLLAGAYEQYF
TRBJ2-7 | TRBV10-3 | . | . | TGTGCCATCAGTGAGTCGTCAGGGTCCGGCTACGGGCAGTACTTC | CAISESSGSGYGQYF
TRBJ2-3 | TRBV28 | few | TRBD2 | TGTGCCAGCAACGCCGCGGGGGGACCTTTAGCGGGAGGCTCAGATACGCAGTATTTT | CASNAAGGPLAGGSDTQYF
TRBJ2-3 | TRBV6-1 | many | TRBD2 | TGTGCCAGCAGGGTAGCGGGAGGGCCAGATACGCAGTATTTT | CASRVAGGPDTQYF
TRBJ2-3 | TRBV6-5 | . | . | TGCGCCAGCAGTTCGTGGGAGCGAAGAGATACGCTGTATTTT | CASSSWERRDTLYF
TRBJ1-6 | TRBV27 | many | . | TGTGCCAGCACTTTTCTCGGACCGGGTAATCCCCTCCACTTT | CASTFLGPGNPLHF
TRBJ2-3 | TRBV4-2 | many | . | TGTGCCAGCAGCCAAGGAAGAAGCGAAGGCACAGATACGCAGTATTTT | CASSQGRSEGTDTQYF
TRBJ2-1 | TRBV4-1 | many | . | TGCGCCAGCAGCCAAGGAGCTCCCGGACTCCTCCCGTATGGTGAGCAGTTCTTC | CASSQGAPGLLPYGEQFF